This entry features one TCR beta chain sequence. This clonotype was picked up a small number of times. Its antigen is currently not known. Base qualities are missing; no much larger clone stands one base away. This entry belongs to a study of human T cells and chemical hapten exposure (dated by TCRdb to the early 2020s). About the study as a whole: For sensitization, 2% DPC in acetone was applied to a 2 cm by 2 cm area of upper inner arm skin. Patch tests used Finn chambers with 0.01% DPC on the upper back, scored after 6 days by International Contact Dermatitis Research Group standards. For TCR sequencing, blood came from 25 to 30 alopecia patients at anywhere from one to four time points (pre-sensitization, 2, 6 and 24 weeks). Alopecia areata with under or over 50% scalp involvement, alopecia totalis and alopecia universalis were represented in the patient cohort, which was mostly female. Throughout the approximately 25-week study period, patients were also given weekly therapeutic DPC doses on the scalp. Blood was sampled from patients pre-sensitization (week 0) and at 2, 6 and about 24 weeks after DPC sensitization. In alopecia patients, the study followed how the peripheral blood TCR repertoire changed in vivo over primary and secondary sensitization to diphenylcyclopropenone (DPC), a hapten. Libraries were pooled for sequencing, and per-sample TCR yields varied mainly because of small differences in library volumes within the pool.

This specimen's time point label, interpreted: patch test 3, about 24 weeks after DPC sensitization. This sample's treatment or condition label indicates: therapeutic diphenylcyclopropenone sensitization with weekly scalp DPC. At every patch-test visit, the blood draw took place before the patch test was put on. Patients were eligible if aged 18 to 70, diagnosed with alopecia and judged suitable for DPC therapy, and pregnant patients were excluded. Total RNA was extracted from unfractionated whole blood that had been collected in Tempus Blood RNA tubes. The CDR3 numbers 13 residues from cysteine through phenylalanine. The kept DNA is CDR3 alone, 39 bases in frame from the first base. Trimming at the junction amounts to 6 bases on V and 8 bases on J, and the germline ends lie 17 bases apart. Per the germline V gene, SQVTM is the CDR1 and ANQGSEA is the CDR2. Study-wide findings and limitations: Significantly more large CDR3 similarity clusters were formed by expanded TCRs than by pre-sensitization or healthy control sets, consistent with antigen-driven responses. Repeated subsampling changed both the strength of the expansion versus patch-test correlation and the threshold at which that correlation became significant. Patch test score correlated positively with the number of PT1 expanded TCRs, reaching significance at thresholds 8, 16 and 32 but not at 4. DPC sensitization did not change the number of TCRs with a frequency above 1 in 1000, and there was no evidence of changes in global repertoire structure. Because all patients had alopecia, a presumed autoimmune disease, the immune response of the patients might differ from that of healthy individuals.

Library construction relied on RACE. Sequencing was carried out with a NextSeq 500. Library preparation attached unique molecular identifiers to individual cDNA molecules for quantitative, reproducible TCR counting. Each blood RNA sample was used to sequence both TCR alpha and TCR beta chains. Per the source publication's procedure: The median number of TCRs per sample was 95,638, ranging from about 20,000 to 750,000. V, J and CDR3 annotation of the TCR reads was performed with the Decombinator software suite. To make PS versus PT1 abundance plots, every sample was subsampled to the same number of TCRs (28,000). TCRs were defined as expanded if absent before sensitization and observed at least eight times at the 2-week time point. TCRdb ran its own pipeline on the public reads, namely fastp trimming at Q25 and MiXCR clone calling, and kept in-frame beta chains. Entries that share a CDR3 protein sequence are merged under the most common genes and DNA. In this record, the V and J calls reflect TCRdb's handling and not the investigators' own analysis. The sample yields about 190,000 distinct CDR3 sequences; about 22% were counted once. Clones ranked in the top ten supply 2.5% of the sample.

Recombination connected TRBV29-1 to TRBJ2-1; the D gene could be TRBD1 or TRBD2, each one agreeing over 6 bases. Material: whole blood, obtained in connection with sensitization to the hapten diphenylcyclopropenone (DPC). The origin of this receptor is a woman between 40 and 55 years old with alopecia areata. Some clones in this sample may be carry-over from other donors' samples. The DNA sequence follows: TGCAGCGTCCCCGGCGGAGGGGGGCATGAGCAGTTCTTC. Translated, it gives CSVPGGGGHEQFF.